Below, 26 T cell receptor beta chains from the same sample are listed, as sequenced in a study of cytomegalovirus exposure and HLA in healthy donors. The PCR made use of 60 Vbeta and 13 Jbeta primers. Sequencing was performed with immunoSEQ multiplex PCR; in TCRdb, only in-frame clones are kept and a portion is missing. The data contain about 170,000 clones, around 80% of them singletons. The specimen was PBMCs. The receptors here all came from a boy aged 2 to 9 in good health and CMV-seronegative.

CDR3 coding DNA: TGTGCCAGCAGCTTCTTGAGGGCGGGGGGAAAACTGTTTTTT. Its protein product is CASSFLRAGGKLFF. V gene TRBV7-3 combines with J gene TRBJ1-4, with a weak D call TRBD1 (5 bases). This CDR3 region has 14 residues. Germline V lookup: CDR1 SGHTA, CDR2 FQGTGA. The V gene lost 3 bases and the J gene lost 10 bases, with 15 bases spanning the gap.

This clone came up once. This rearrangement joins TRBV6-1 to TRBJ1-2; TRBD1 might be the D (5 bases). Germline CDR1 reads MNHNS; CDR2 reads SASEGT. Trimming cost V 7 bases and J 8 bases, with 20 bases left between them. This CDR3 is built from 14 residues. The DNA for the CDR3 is TGTGCCAGCACCACGGGACTTCGGAGTCTCGGCTACACCTTC. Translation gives CASTTGLRSLGYTF.

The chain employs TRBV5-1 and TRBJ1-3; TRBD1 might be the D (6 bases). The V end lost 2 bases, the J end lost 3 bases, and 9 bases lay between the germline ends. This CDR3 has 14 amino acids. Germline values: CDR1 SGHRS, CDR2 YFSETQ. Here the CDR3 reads CASSFTGIGNTIYF. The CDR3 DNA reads TGCGCCAGCAGCTTTACAGGGATTGGAAACACCATATATTTT.

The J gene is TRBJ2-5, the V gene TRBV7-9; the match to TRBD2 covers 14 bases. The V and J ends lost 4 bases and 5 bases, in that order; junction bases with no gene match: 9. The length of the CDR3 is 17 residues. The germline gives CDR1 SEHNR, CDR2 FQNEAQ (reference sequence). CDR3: CASSSPGLAGVRETQYF. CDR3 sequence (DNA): TGTGCCAGCAGCTCCCCGGGACTAGCGGGAGTAAGGGAGACCCAGTACTTC.

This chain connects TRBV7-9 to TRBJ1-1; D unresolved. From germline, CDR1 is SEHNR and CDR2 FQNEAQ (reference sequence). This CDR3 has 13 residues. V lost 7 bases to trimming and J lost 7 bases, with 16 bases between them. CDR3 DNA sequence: TGTGCCAGCATACGACTCGAGGAGGGTGAAGCTTTCTTT. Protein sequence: CASIRLEEGEAFF.

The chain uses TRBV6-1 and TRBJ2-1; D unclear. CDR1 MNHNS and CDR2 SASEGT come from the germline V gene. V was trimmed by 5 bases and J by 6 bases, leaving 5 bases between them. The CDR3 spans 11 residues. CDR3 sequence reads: CASSSPNEQFF. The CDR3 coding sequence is TGTGCCAGCAGTAGCCCCAATGAGCAGTTCTTC.

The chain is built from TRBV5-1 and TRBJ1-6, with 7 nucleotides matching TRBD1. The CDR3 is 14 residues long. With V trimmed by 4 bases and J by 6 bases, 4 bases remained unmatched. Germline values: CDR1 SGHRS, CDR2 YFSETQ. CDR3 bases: TGCGCCAGCAGCGGCGGGACAGTTAATTCACCCCTCCACTTT. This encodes CASSGGTVNSPLHF.

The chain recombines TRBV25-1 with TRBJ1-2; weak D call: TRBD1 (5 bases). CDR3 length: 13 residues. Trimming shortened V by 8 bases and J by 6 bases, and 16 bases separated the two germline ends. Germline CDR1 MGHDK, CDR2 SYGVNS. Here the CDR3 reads CASSYVQDNGYTF. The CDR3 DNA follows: TGTGCCAGCTCCTATGTTCAGGACAATGGCTACACCTTC.

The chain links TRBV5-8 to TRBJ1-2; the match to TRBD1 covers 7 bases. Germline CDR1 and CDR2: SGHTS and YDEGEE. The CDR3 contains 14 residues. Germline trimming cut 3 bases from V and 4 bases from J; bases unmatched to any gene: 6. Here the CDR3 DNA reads TGTGCCAGCAGCTGGACGACAGGGAGCTATGGCTACACCTTC. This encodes CASSWTTGSYGYTF. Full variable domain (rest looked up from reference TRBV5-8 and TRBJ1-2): EAGVTQSPTHLIKTRGQQATLRCSPISGHTSVYWYQQALGLGLQFLLWYDEGEERNRGNFPPRFSGRQFPNYSSELNVNALELEDSALYLCASSWTTGSYGYTFGSGTRLTVV.

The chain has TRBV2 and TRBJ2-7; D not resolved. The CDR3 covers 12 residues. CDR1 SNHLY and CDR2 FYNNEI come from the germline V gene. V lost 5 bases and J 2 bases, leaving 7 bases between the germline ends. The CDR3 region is CASSRTAYEQYF. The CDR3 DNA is TGTGCCAGCAGTCGAACGGCCTACGAGCAGTACTTC.

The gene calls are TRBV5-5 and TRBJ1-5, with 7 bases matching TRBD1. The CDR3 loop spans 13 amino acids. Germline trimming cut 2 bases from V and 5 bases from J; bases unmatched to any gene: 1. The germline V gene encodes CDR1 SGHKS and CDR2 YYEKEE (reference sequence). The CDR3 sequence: CASSFTGDQPQHF. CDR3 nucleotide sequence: TGTGCCAGCAGCTTTACAGGGGATCAGCCCCAGCATTTT.

The CDR3 DNA reads TGTGCCATCAGTGAGCGAGGTAATGAAGCTTTCTTT. It translates to CAISERGNEAFF. This chain uses TRBV10-3 with TRBJ1-1; D uncertain. This CDR3 contains 12 residues. V was trimmed by 2 bases and J by 7 bases, leaving 8 bases between them. The germline V gene encodes CDR1 ENHRY and CDR2 SYGVKD.

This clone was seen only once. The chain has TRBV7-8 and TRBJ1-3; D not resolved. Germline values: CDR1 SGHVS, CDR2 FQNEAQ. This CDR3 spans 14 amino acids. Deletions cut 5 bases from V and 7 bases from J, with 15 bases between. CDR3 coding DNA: TGTGCCAGCAGCCCTCATCAAGTTGCGAACACCATATATTTT. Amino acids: CASSPHQVANTIYF.

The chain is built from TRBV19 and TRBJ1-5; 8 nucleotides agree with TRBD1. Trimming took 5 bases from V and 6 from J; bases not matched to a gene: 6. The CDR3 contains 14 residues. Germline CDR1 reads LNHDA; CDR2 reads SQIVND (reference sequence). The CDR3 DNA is TGTGCCAGTAGTTCCGGACAGGGCGGTCAGCCCCAGCATTTT. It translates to CASSSGQGGQPQHF.

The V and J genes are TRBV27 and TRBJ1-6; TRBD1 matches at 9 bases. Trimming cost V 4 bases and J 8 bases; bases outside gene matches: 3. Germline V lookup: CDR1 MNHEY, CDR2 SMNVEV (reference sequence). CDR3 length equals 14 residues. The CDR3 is CASSWGTGYSPLHF. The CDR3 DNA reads TGTGCCAGCAGTTGGGGGACAGGGTATTCACCCCTCCACTTT.

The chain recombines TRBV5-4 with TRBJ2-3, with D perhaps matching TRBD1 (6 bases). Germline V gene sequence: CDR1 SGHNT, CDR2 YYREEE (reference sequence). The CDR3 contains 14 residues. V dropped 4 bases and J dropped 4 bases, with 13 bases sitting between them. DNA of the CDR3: TGTGCCAGCAGCACCAACAGGGTAGCAGATACGCAGTATTTT. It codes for CASSTNRVADTQYF. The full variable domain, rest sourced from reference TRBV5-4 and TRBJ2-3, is ETGVTQSPTHLIKTRGQQVTLRCSSQSGHNTVSWYQQALGQGPQFIFQYYREEENGRGNFPPRFSGLQFPNYSSELNVNALELDDSALYLCASSTNRVADTQYFGPGTRLTVL.

The CDR3 protein is CASRDPGAPNEKLFF. Written as DNA, the CDR3 is TGTGCCAGCAGGGATCCGGGAGCCCCTAATGAAAAACTGTTTTTT. The chain recombines TRBV2 with TRBJ1-4; D gene uncertain. The CDR3 is made up of 15 amino acids. V shed 6 bases and J shed 3 bases, with 14 bases lying between them. Germline lookup yields CDR1 SNHLY and CDR2 FYNNEI.

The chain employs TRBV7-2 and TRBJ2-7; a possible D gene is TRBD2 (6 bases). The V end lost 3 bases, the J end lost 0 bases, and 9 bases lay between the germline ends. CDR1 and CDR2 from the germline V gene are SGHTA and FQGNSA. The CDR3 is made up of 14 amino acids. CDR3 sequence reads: CASSFSGYSYEQYF. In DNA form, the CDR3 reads TGTGCCAGCAGCTTTAGCGGCTACTCCTACGAGCAGTACTTC.

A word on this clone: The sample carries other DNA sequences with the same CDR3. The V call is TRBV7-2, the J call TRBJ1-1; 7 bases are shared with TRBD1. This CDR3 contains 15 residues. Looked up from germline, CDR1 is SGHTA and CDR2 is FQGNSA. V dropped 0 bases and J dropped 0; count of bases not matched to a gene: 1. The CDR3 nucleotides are TGTGCCAGCAGCTTAGCGGGACAGATGAACACTGAAGCTTTCTTT. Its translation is CASSLAGQMNTEAFF.

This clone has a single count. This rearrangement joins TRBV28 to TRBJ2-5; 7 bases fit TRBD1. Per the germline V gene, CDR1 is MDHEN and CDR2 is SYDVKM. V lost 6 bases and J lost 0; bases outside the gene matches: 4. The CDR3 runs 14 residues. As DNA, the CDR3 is TGTGCCAGCAGCCTAGGGGGCGACCAAGAGACCCAGTACTTC. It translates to CASSLGGDQETQYF.

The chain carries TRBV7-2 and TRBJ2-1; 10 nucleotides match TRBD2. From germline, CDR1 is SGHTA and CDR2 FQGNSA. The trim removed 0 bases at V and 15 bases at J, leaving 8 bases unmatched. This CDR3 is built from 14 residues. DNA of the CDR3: TGTGCCAGCAGCTTAGCGGTTCTAGCGGGAGTGCGGTTCTTC. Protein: CASSLAVLAGVRFF.

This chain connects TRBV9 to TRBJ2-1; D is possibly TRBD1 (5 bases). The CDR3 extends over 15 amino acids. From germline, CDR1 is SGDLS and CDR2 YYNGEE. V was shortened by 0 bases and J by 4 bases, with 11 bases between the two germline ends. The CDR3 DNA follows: TGTGCCAGCAGCGTAGAGGGGCCGCCATACAATGAGCAGTTCTTC. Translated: CASSVEGPPYNEQFF.

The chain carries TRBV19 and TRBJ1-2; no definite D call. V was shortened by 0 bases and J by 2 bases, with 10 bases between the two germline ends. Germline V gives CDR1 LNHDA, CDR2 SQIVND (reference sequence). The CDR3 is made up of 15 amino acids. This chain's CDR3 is CASSIDYSGNYGYTF. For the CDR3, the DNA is TGTGCCAGTAGTATAGATTATTCGGGGAACTATGGCTACACCTTC.

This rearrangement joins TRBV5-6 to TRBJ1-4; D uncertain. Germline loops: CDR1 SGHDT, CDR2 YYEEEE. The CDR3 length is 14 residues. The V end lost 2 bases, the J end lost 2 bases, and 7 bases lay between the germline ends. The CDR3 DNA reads TGTGCCAGCAGCTTCGGGGATACTAATGAAAAACTGTTTTTT. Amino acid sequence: CASSFGDTNEKLFF.

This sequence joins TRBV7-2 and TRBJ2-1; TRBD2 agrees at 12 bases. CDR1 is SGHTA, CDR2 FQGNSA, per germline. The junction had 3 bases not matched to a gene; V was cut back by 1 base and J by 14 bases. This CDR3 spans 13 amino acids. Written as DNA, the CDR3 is TGTGCCAGCAGCTTAGTTCGGACTAGCGGGGAGTTCTTC. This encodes CASSLVRTSGEFF.

Written as DNA, the CDR3 is TGTGCCAGCAGCTTGGGGACGGGGAATCAGCCCCAGCATTTT. This encodes CASSLGTGNQPQHF. The chain combines TRBV5-6 with TRBJ1-5; D remains ambiguous. This CDR3 comprises 14 residues. Germline V gene lookup returns CDR1 SGHDT and CDR2 YYEEEE. The germline V and J ends were trimmed by 0 bases and 4 bases, with 8 bases remaining between them.